This is a list of T cell receptor beta chains from one sample in a study of blood T cells in healthy people across ages. TCRdb reanalysed the 5' RACE reads using MiXCR and keeps one entry per CDR3 protein. The data hold roughly 1.6 million distinct CDR3 sequences, with roughly a third observed a single time. The specimen sequenced was blood. These receptors all come from a woman aged 25 to 39 in good health. The CDR3 runs from the conserved cysteine through the conserved F or W. D genes are given only for firm matches. Not all rows give a size; the values are once, few, many and, for expanded clones, a class.

J gene,clone size,V gene,D gene,CDR3 length,CDR3 DNA,CDR3 protein
TRBJ2-2,NA,TRBV5-6,TRBD1,18,TGTGCCAGCAGCTTGGGCCAGGGGGCGAGGGGCAACACCGGGGAGCTGTTTTTT,CASSLGQGARGNTGELFF
TRBJ1-5,many,TRBV5-1,NA,13,TGTGCCAGCAGTTTAGAGGGGGGTCAGCCCCAGCATTTT,CASSLEGGQPQHF
TRBJ2-7,NA,TRBV4-1,NA,14,TGCGCCAGCAGCCCCGGGACGGGTTGCTACGAGCAGTACTTC,CASSPGTGCYEQYF
TRBJ2-1,few,TRBV6-5,NA,14,TGTGCCAGCAGTTACGGTCCCGTCGACAATGAGCAGTTCTTC,CASSYGPVDNEQFF
TRBJ2-7,NA,TRBV11-2,NA,12,TGTGCCAGCAGTTTTCTCCCGGACGAGCAGTACTTC,CASSFLPDEQYF
TRBJ1-2,NA,TRBV2,NA,13,TGTGCCAGCAGTGAAAATCGAGCTACGGGCTACACCTTC,CASSENRATGYTF
TRBJ2-1,few,TRBV5-1,NA,14,TGCGCCAGCAGCTTGGACTGGGGTCTCAATGAGCAGTTCTTC,CASSLDWGLNEQFF
TRBJ1-5,few,TRBV4-2,NA,13,TGTGCCAGCAGCCAAGATCCCCCTCAGCCCCAGCATTTT,CASSQDPPQPQHF
TRBJ2-7,NA,TRBV7-8,TRBD2,18,TGTGCCAGCAGCTTAGCGGGGCTAGCGGGGGCCTCCTCCTACGAGCAGTACTTC,CASSLAGLAGASSYEQYF
TRBJ2-7,NA,TRBV5-8,TRBD2,15,TGTGCCAGCAGCTTGGAAGGGACTAGAGAGTACGAGCAGTACTTC,CASSLEGTREYEQYF
TRBJ2-5,NA,TRBV19,TRBD1,14,TGTGCCAGCTCCACGACAGGGGGTGATGAGACCCAGTACTTC,CASSTTGGDETQYF
TRBJ2-7,many,TRBV29-1,TRBD2,14,TGCAGCGTTCGCCTAGCGGGGGGCTCCTACGAGCAGTACTTC,CSVRLAGGSYEQYF
TRBJ2-7,NA,TRBV20-1,NA,14,TGCAGTTCACCGGGGCTCTCCACCCCCGACGAGCAGTACTTC,CSSPGLSTPDEQYF
TRBJ2-1,NA,TRBV20-1,NA,13,TGCAGTGCTTTCCGGGACATATACAATGAGCAGTTCTTC,CSAFRDIYNEQFF
TRBJ2-3,NA,TRBV7-2,NA,16,TGTGCCAGCAGCCGCTTGGTGTTACGTGGCACAGATACGCAGTATTTT,CASSRLVLRGTDTQYF
TRBJ1-1,NA,TRBV28,NA,15,TGTGCCAGCAGCAAACTACGGATTGGGAACACTGAAGCTTTCTTT,CASSKLRIGNTEAFF
TRBJ2-5,NA,TRBV18,NA,17,TGTGCCAGCTCACCACTTAGGCCCTCTCAAGACCAAGAGACCCAGTACTTC,CASSPLRPSQDQETQYF
TRBJ1-1,NA,TRBV5-4,NA,19,TGTGCCAGTAGCTTTGGGACAATTAGCGCTCATTCAGGCCCCACTGAAGCTTTCTTT,CASSFGTISAHSGPTEAFF
TRBJ1-4,few,TRBV29-1,NA,13,TGCAGCGTTAGCGGGGGCGCCGGTGAAAAACTGTTTTTT,CSVSGGAGEKLFF
TRBJ2-3,NA,TRBV20-1,TRBD2,15,TGCAGTGCTAGCCCGACTAGCGAGATCACAGATACGCAGTATTTT,CSASPTSEITDTQYF
TRBJ1-1,NA,TRBV7-9,NA,14,TGTGCCAGCAGCCTACAGAGGGAGAGCACTGAAGCTTTCTTT,CASSLQRESTEAFF
TRBJ1-4,NA,TRBV27,NA,15,TGTGCCAGCAGCCTAATGGGGGGGCGCGGAGGAAAACTGTTTTTT,CASSLMGGRGGKLFF
TRBJ2-1,few,TRBV5-1,NA,15,TGCGCCAGCAGCTTCGCTGCAGTTGCCTACAATGAGCAGTTCTTC,CASSFAAVAYNEQFF
TRBJ2-3,NA,TRBV7-9,NA,16,TGTGCCAGCACCACCCCGGACAATGAGGGAACAGATACGCAGTATTTT,CASTTPDNEGTDTQYF
TRBJ2-5,few,TRBV6-1,TRBD1,14,TGTGCCAGCACACCGGGACAGGGGGCGGGAGAGCAGTACTTC,CASTPGQGAGEQYF
TRBJ1-2,NA,TRBV29-1,TRBD1,12,TGCAGCGTTGGTGACAGGGGGAATGGCTACACCTTC,CSVGDRGNGYTF
TRBJ2-5,NA,TRBV27,NA,15,TGTGCCAGCAGTTTCAAAGGGACGAGACAAGAGACCCAGTACTTC,CASSFKGTRQETQYF
TRBJ1-1,NA,TRBV20-1,TRBD1,13,TGCAGCGTTCCGGGACAGGGGGACACTGAAGCTTTCTTT,CSVPGQGDTEAFF
TRBJ1-2,few,TRBV28,NA,16,TGTACCAGCAGTCCCCCGGTCCGAGGTCCCTTCTATGGCTACACCTTC,CTSSPPVRGPFYGYTF
TRBJ1-2,many,TRBV4-1,NA,17,TGCGCCAGCAGCCAAACCCCGGAGGCGGAATTCTTCGATGGCTACACCTTC,CASSQTPEAEFFDGYTF
TRBJ2-3,few,TRBV13,TRBD1,17,TGTGCCAGCAGCCTCACCCCCGGGACAGGGGCCCCAGATACGCAGTATTTT,CASSLTPGTGAPDTQYF
TRBJ2-7,NA,TRBV6-5,TRBD2,15,TGTGCCAGCAGGAAACTAGCGGGAGGCCCCTACGAGCAGTACTTC,CASRKLAGGPYEQYF
TRBJ1-1,few,TRBV6-1,NA,14,TGTGCCATCATCTTGGGTACATTATTAACTGAAGCTTTCTTT,CAIILGTLLTEAFF
TRBJ1-3,NA,TRBV29-1,NA,13,TGCAGCGTTACCGGGACAACTGGAAACACCATATATTTT,CSVTGTTGNTIYF
TRBJ2-6,NA,TRBV7-9,TRBD1,18,TGTGCCAGCAGCTTAACCGGGACAGGGGGCTCTGGGGCCAACGTCCTGACTTTC,CASSLTGTGGSGANVLTF
TRBJ2-1,few,TRBV15,NA,15,TGTGCCACCAGCAGGTCGGGAAGCTCCTACAATGAGCAGTTCTTC,CATSRSGSSYNEQFF
TRBJ1-1,NA,TRBV13,NA,17,TGTGCCAGCAGCTTAGGAGGTGGAGGGGAGGCGAACACTGAAGCTTTCTTT,CASSLGGGGEANTEAFF
TRBJ1-2,NA,TRBV30,NA,12,TGTGCCTGGGGGCCGGAAGCCTTCGGCTACACCTTC,CAWGPEAFGYTF
TRBJ2-3,NA,TRBV15,TRBD2,17,TGTGCCACCAGCAGGCCGACTAGCGGGAGGGGTACAGATACGCAGTATTTT,CATSRPTSGRGTDTQYF
TRBJ1-5,NA,TRBV15,TRBD1,17,TGTGCCACCAGCAGTCGTTCAGGGGGCAAGGGCAATCAGCCCCAGCATTTT,CATSSRSGGKGNQPQHF
TRBJ2-1,few,TRBV6-5,TRBD2,13,TGTGCCAGCAGTACGCGGGGGGGCGCTGAGCAGTTCTTC,CASSTRGGAEQFF
TRBJ1-2,few,TRBV9,NA,14,TGTGCCAGCAGCCCCCCGGCGGGGACCTATGGCTACACCTTC,CASSPPAGTYGYTF
TRBJ2-3,NA,TRBV18,NA,16,TGTGCCAGCTCACCCTCCAAGGACCCCGGGGCAGATACGCAGTATTTT,CASSPSKDPGADTQYF
TRBJ1-1,few,TRBV7-2,TRBD1,15,TGTGCCAGCAGCTTAGTTGGGACAGGGAAGGCTGAAGCTTTCTTT,CASSLVGTGKAEAFF
TRBJ2-7,NA,TRBV7-9,TRBD1,13,TGTGCCAGCAGCTGGACAGGGATTGACGAGCAGTACTTC,CASSWTGIDEQYF
TRBJ1-5,NA,TRBV12-3/TRBV12-4,NA,15,TGTGCCAGCAGTCTCCGGGGCAGGCACGATCAGCCCCAGCATTTT,CASSLRGRHDQPQHF
TRBJ2-1,NA,TRBV3-1,NA,15,TGTGCCAGCAGCCTAGGACAGTCTCAGATCAATGAGCAGTTCTTC,CASSLGQSQINEQFF
TRBJ2-7,once,TRBV5-1,TRBD2,15,TGCGCCGGCAGCTTGGCGGGGGTGAGCTCCTACGAGCAGTACTTC,CAGSLAGVSSYEQYF
TRBJ1-1,few,TRBV7-9,TRBD1,14,TGTGCCAGCAGCTTACGGACAGGGAACGGTGAAGCTTTCTTT,CASSLRTGNGEAFF
TRBJ1-2,few,TRBV7-9,NA,16,TGTGCCAGCAGCCGATTTTTGGCGAGACAACACTATGGCTACACCTTC,CASSRFLARQHYGYTF
TRBJ1-4,once,TRBV7-9,TRBD1,15,TGTGCCAGCAGCCCAGAGGGGACAGTTAATGAAAAACTGTTTTTT,CASSPEGTVNEKLFF
TRBJ2-1,few,TRBV2,TRBD2,15,TGTGCCACCACACAAGCGGGAGCCCCCCACAATGAGCAGTTCTTC,CATTQAGAPHNEQFF
TRBJ2-5,NA,TRBV20-1,NA,12,TGCAGTGCTCGGGTACTACAAGAGACCCAGTACTTC,CSARVLQETQYF
TRBJ1-6,few,TRBV12-3/TRBV12-4,TRBD1,15,TGTGCCAGCAGTCCACCGGGACAGCGGAATTCACCCCTCCACTTT,CASSPPGQRNSPLHF
TRBJ2-1,few,TRBV5-1,TRBD2,15,TGCGCCAGCAGAGTTCTAGCGGCCACGAAGAATGAGCAGTTCTTC,CASRVLAATKNEQFF
TRBJ2-3,NA,TRBV5-6,NA,16,TGTGCCACCAGCGGTGGGGGGGCGGATAGCACAGATACGCAGTATTTT,CATSGGGADSTDTQYF
TRBJ2-5,few,TRBV4-1,NA,15,TGCGCCAGCAGCCGCGGGACTTCCAACCAAGAGACCCAGTACTTC,CASSRGTSNQETQYF
TRBJ2-3,NA,TRBV20-1,NA,15,TGCAGTGCTAGGGTGCCTACAGGGCTTACAGATACGCAGTATTTT,CSARVPTGLTDTQYF
TRBJ2-1,few,TRBV20-1,NA,14,TGCAGTACCCCACGGGACTCCATTTCGCGGGAGCAGTTCTTC,CSTPRDSISREQFF